The source of this T cell receptor beta chain is a study of blood T cell repertoires in COVID-19. Study summary: Acute and convalescent COVID-19 specimens originated in the United States, Italy and Spain. The analysed material was cDNA or gDNA that came from T cells, B-cell-depleted T cells, or PBMCs.

In the original analysis: Amplified reference gene primers provided the basis for estimating nucleated cell counts. Generated by immunoSEQ multiplex PCR, the TCRdb table keeps only in-frame clones and is missing some. V and J calls and clone size are given by that table; D and trimming were obtained from the DNA. This sample yields 110,000 to 150,000 clones, of which 84% are seen a single time; over 35% belongs to the top ten. The ends were cut back, 7 bases at V and 3 bases at J, with 12 bases in the middle. This CDR3 contains 14 residues. CDR1 and CDR2 from the germline V gene are LNHDA and SQIVND (reference sequence).

The clonotype was recovered from a human donor in a cohort sampled during active COVID-19. Sequencing used peripheral blood. V is TRBV19 and J is TRBJ2-2; D possibly corresponds to TRBD2 (5 bases). The CDR3 here is CASTSSRYTGELFF. DNA of the CDR3: TGTGCCAGTACTAGCTCTAGGTACACCGGGGAGCTGTTTTTT.